The sequence of this T cell receptor (beta chain) was determined in a study of regulatory T cells in long-lasting Graves disease. Turning to the study itself: Graves' patients, diagnosed recently, had received antithyroid drugs under 3 months. Study conclusions and caveats: Persistent disease was characterized by preferential usage of TRBV28, TRBJ1-2 and TRBJ2-5.

This clonotype was detected many times. Its specificity is not known. According to the study, TCR beta libraries were built with iRepertoire HTBI primers and CDR3-region Arm-PCR. TCRdb ran MiXCR on the multiplex PCR reads and lists one entry per CDR3 protein. The sample consists of about 470,000 distinct CDR3 sequences, under 15% of them appearing once. Time point meaning: newly diagnosed GD, antithyroid drugs for less than 3 months. Making the TCR library involved RNA that had been extracted from PBMCs. This CDR3 has 14 residues. The germline V gene has CDR1 SEHNR and CDR2 FQNEAQ (reference sequence). Trimming cost V 4 bases and J 7 bases; bases outside gene matches: 2. Another study also made use of these data, one on T cells in Graves' hyperthyroidism and ophthalmopathy. That source reports: Stable disease denoted Graves' hyperthyroidism without ophthalmopathy progression within 18 months. First-round RT-PCR with HTBI primers amplified the TCR CDR3 region.

This sequence was found in a woman aged 30 to 39 with Graves disease. This sequence joins TRBV7-9 and TRBJ2-2; 11 bases map to TRBD1. Sequences were derived from peripheral blood mononuclear cells (PBMCs), sampled at new diagnosis, from a patient treated with antithyroid drugs. The CDR3 nucleotides are TGTGCCAGCAGCTGGACAGGGGGCGTCGGGGAGCTGTTTTTT. Its translation: CASSWTGGVGELFF.